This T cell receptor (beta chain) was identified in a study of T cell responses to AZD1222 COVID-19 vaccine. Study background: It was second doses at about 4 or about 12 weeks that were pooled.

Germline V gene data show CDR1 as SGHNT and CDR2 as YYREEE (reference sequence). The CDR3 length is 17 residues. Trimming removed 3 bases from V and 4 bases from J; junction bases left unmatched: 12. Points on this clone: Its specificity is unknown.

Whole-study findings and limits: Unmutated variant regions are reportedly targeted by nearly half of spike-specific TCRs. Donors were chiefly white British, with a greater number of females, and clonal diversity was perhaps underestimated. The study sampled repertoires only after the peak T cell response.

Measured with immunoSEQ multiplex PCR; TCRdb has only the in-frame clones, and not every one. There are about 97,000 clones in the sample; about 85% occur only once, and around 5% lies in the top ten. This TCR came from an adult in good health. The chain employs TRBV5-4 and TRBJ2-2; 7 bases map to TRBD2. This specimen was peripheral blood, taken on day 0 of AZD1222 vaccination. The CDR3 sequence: CASSSPQAGVGTGELFF. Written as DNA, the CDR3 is TGTGCCAGCAGCTCCCCCCAGGCGGGGGTAGGCACCGGGGAGCTGTTTTTT.